This T cell receptor (beta chain) was retrieved from a study of shared clonotypes between healthy human individuals. About this clone: The antigen is undetermined.

The V and J ends lost 0 bases and 8 bases respectively, with 13 bases between them. The V gene's germline CDR1 is KGHSH and CDR2 LQKENI. CDR3 length: 15 residues. Whole-study findings and limits: It was the few donors that limited the genetic and exposure-history diversity represented.

The material for each subset, its genomic DNA, was split evenly across several immunoSEQ plates. Sequencing used immunoSEQ multiplex PCR; TCRdb keeps in-frame clones, though not all of them. Among 2 million to 2.5 million clones, roughly 94% were seen once, and the ten largest hold 0.1% to 0.15%. Sequences were obtained from naive CD4+ T cells sorted from blood. Subset of the sample: CD45RA+ positively selected. V and J are TRBV18 and TRBJ1-4; TRBD1 is a possible D gene (5 bases). The TCR was taken from a man aged 18-30 years in good health. The CDR3 DNA follows: TGTGCCAGCTCACCACCCTGGCAGGGAGGCGAAAAACTGTTTTTT. It translates to CASSPPWQGGEKLFF. Drawing the rest from reference TRBV18 and TRBJ1-4, the complete variable domain is NAGVMQNPRHLVRRRGQEARLRCSPMKGHSHVYWYRQLPEEGLKFMVYLQKENIIDESGMPKERFSAEFPKEGPSILRIQQVVRGDSAAYFCASSPPWQGGEKLFFGSGTQLSVL.